These T cell receptor beta chains were read from a single sample in a study of T cell responses to AZD1222 COVID-19 vaccine. Generated by immunoSEQ multiplex PCR, the TCRdb table keeps only in-frame clones and is missing some. The data contain around 160,000 clones, around 88% of them singletons. Source: peripheral blood, taken on day 0 of AZD1222 vaccination. Source of these receptors: an adult in good health. Each CDR3 is given with its conserved first and last residue. The order of the fields is D gene, CDR3 length, J gene, clone size, V gene, CDR3 DNA, CDR3 protein. D genes are given only for firm matches. Only some rows state a clone size, as once, few, many or a class for expanded clones.

>.|13|TRBJ1-5|.|TRBV6-4
TGTGCCAGCAGTGACACTGTCAATCAGCCCCAGCATTTT
CASSDTVNQPQHF
>.|13|TRBJ1-2|.|TRBV6-2/TRBV6-3
TGTGCCAGCAGTTATAGTGATGACTATGGCTACACCTTC
CASSYSDDYGYTF
>.|14|TRBJ1-1|.|TRBV11-2
TGTGCCAGCCGGGCAGGGCGGGGGAACACTGAAGCTTTCTTT
CASRAGRGNTEAFF
>TRBD1|15|TRBJ1-6|.|TRBV5-1
TGCGCCAGCAGCGGCGGGACAGGGGCCAATTCACCCCTCCACTTT
CASSGGTGANSPLHF
>TRBD2|18|TRBJ2-2|.|TRBV7-6
TGTGCCAGCAGCCCCATACTAGCGGGGGGTTCATACACCGGGGAGCTGTTTTTT
CASSPILAGGSYTGELFF
>.|12|TRBJ1-3|.|TRBV5-6
TGTGCCAGCAGCTTATCCGGAAACACCATATATTTT
CASSLSGNTIYF
>.|16|TRBJ2-2|.|TRBV6-2/TRBV6-3
TGTGCCAGCAGTTATATGAAGGGGGCGAACACCGGGGAGCTGTTTTTT
CASSYMKGANTGELFF
>.|12|TRBJ1-1|.|TRBV28
TGTGCCAGCAGTTTCCCGGCGGACCAAGCTTTCTTT
CASSFPADQAFF
>.|16|TRBJ1-3|.|TRBV3-1/TRBV3-2
TGTGCCAGCAGCCAACGCAGGAGCCCTTCTGGAAACACCATATATTTT
CASSQRRSPSGNTIYF
>TRBD1|13|TRBJ2-3|few|TRBV29-1
TGCAGCGTCCGGACAGGGGGCAGCGATACGCAGTATTTT
CSVRTGGSDTQYF
>.|13|TRBJ1-2|few|TRBV11-3
TGTGCCAGCAGCTTAGATTCCGGCCTGGGCTACACCTTC
CASSLDSGLGYTF
>.|16|TRBJ2-7|.|TRBV5-1
TGCGCCAGCAGCTCAAGGCCCGGGACACCAGAATACGAGCAGTACTTC
CASSSRPGTPEYEQYF
>.|15|TRBJ1-5|.|TRBV28
TGTGCCAGCAGTTCCCCGGGGGCGGGCAATCAGCCCCAGCATTTT
CASSSPGAGNQPQHF
>.|14|TRBJ2-2|.|TRBV14
TGTGCCAGCAGCCTAGCTCTAAACACCGGGGAGCTGTTTTTT
CASSLALNTGELFF
>TRBD2|14|TRBJ2-4|.|TRBV4-3
TGCGCCAGCCGTGGGGGGGAAGCCAAAAACATTCAGTACTTC
CASRGGEAKNIQYF
>TRBD1|13|TRBJ1-2|.|TRBV6-6
TGTGCCAGCAGTTCCGCGACAGGGATCGGCTACACCTTC
CASSSATGIGYTF
>TRBD1|15|TRBJ1-2|.|TRBV6-5
TGTGCCAGCAGTTACTCGAGGGCAGGGGGCTATGGCTACACCTTC
CASSYSRAGGYGYTF
>.|14|TRBJ2-7|.|TRBV5-1
TGCGCCAGCAGCTTGGACCGGCCTCCCTACGAGCAGTACTTC
CASSLDRPPYEQYF
>TRBD1|17|TRBJ2-6|.|TRBV18
TGTGCCAGCTCAATCGTTGGGACAGTAAAAGGGGCCAACGTCCTGACTTTC
CASSIVGTVKGANVLTF
>.|14|TRBJ1-2|.|TRBV7-2
TGTGCCAGCGGCAAACAGGGATCCAACTATGGCTACACCTTC
CASGKQGSNYGYTF
>.|15|TRBJ2-5|few|TRBV4-1
TGCGCCAGCAGCCAAGAATTCATAGGGCGGGAGACCCAGTACTTC
CASSQEFIGRETQYF
>TRBD1|13|TRBJ1-2|once|TRBV6-2/TRBV6-3
TGTGCCAGCAGTTTGGGACAGTACTATGGCTACACCTTC
CASSLGQYYGYTF
>TRBD1|15|TRBJ1-1|.|TRBV7-9
TGTGCCAGCAGCCCGGACAGGGGGGCCCCCACTGAAGCTTTCTTT
CASSPDRGAPTEAFF
>.|12|TRBJ1-3|.|TRBV7-2
TGTGCCAGCAGCTTATATGGAAACACCATATATTTT
CASSLYGNTIYF
>.|11|TRBJ2-7|once|TRBV20-1
TGCAGTGTAGAAGGGGTGAGGGAGCAGTACTTC
CSVEGVREQYF
>TRBD1|14|TRBJ1-1|few|TRBV18
TGTGCCAGCTCCCGGGACAGGGTGAACACTGAAGCTTTCTTT
CASSRDRVNTEAFF
>TRBD2|16|TRBJ2-1|.|TRBV11-2
TGTGCCAGCAGCCCCAGATTAGCGGGGGGAATAAATGAGCAGTTCTTC
CASSPRLAGGINEQFF
>.|13|TRBJ1-6|once|TRBV9
TGTGCCAGCAGCGTCAGTACTAATTCACCCCTCCACTTT
CASSVSTNSPLHF
>.|15|TRBJ1-1|.|TRBV9
TGTGCCAGCAGCGTAGAAGCGATGGCTAACACTGAAGCTTTCTTT
CASSVEAMANTEAFF
>.|15|TRBJ1-2|.|TRBV18
TGTGCCAGCTCACCAGACAGGTCTAATAACTATGGCTACACCTTC
CASSPDRSNNYGYTF
>.|13|TRBJ1-2|once|TRBV24-1
TGTGCCACCAGTGACGCTCGCCGACCTAACTACACCTTC
CATSDARRPNYTF
>.|16|TRBJ1-5|.|TRBV7-8
TGTGCCAGCAGCCGCAGCCGCAGGGAGATGAGGCAGCCCCAGCATTTT
CASSRSRREMRQPQHF
>.|19|TRBJ1-5|.|TRBV3-1/TRBV3-2
TGTGCCAGCAGTCTCTACAATGGAGATTGGGAGGATAGCAATCAGCCCCAGCATTTT
CASSLYNGDWEDSNQPQHF
>TRBD2|16|TRBJ2-1|.|TRBV9
TGTGCCAGCAGCGGAGGGACTAGCGGAACCTACAATGAGCAGTTCTTC
CASSGGTSGTYNEQFF
>.|16|TRBJ1-5|few|TRBV4-1
TGCGCCAGCAGCCAAGAAATAGGCAATAGCAATCAGCCCCAGCATTTT
CASSQEIGNSNQPQHF
>.|14|TRBJ1-2|.|TRBV28
TGTGCCAGCAGTTTGTCCACGGCTAACTATGGCTACACCTTC
CASSLSTANYGYTF
>.|13|TRBJ1-2|.|TRBV4-3
TGCGCCAGCAGCCAGAACAGGGACGAAGGCTACACCTTC
CASSQNRDEGYTF
>TRBD1|15|TRBJ2-7|.|TRBV25-1
TGTGCCAGCAGTGAATCCTTAACAGGGGGCTACGAGCAGTACTTC
CASSESLTGGYEQYF
>TRBD2|15|TRBJ2-1|.|TRBV19
TGTGCCAGTAGTATGGAGCGGGGGGACTGGAGTGAGCAGTTCTTC
CASSMERGDWSEQFF
>.|14|TRBJ1-2|few|TRBV7-2
TGTGCCAGCAGCTTAGCAGGACCTAACTATGGCTACACCTTC
CASSLAGPNYGYTF
>TRBD2|15|TRBJ2-1|.|TRBV11-1
TGTGCCAGCAGCTTTTTCGGGACTAGCGGTGGTGAGCAGTTCTTC
CASSFFGTSGGEQFF
>.|12|TRBJ2-1|.|TRBV6-5
TGTGCCAGCCGGCCAGGAAACAATGAGCAGTTCTTC
CASRPGNNEQFF
>.|12|TRBJ2-1|.|TRBV29-1
TGCAGCGTTGATGGGGGTTACAATGAGCAGTTCTTC
CSVDGGYNEQFF